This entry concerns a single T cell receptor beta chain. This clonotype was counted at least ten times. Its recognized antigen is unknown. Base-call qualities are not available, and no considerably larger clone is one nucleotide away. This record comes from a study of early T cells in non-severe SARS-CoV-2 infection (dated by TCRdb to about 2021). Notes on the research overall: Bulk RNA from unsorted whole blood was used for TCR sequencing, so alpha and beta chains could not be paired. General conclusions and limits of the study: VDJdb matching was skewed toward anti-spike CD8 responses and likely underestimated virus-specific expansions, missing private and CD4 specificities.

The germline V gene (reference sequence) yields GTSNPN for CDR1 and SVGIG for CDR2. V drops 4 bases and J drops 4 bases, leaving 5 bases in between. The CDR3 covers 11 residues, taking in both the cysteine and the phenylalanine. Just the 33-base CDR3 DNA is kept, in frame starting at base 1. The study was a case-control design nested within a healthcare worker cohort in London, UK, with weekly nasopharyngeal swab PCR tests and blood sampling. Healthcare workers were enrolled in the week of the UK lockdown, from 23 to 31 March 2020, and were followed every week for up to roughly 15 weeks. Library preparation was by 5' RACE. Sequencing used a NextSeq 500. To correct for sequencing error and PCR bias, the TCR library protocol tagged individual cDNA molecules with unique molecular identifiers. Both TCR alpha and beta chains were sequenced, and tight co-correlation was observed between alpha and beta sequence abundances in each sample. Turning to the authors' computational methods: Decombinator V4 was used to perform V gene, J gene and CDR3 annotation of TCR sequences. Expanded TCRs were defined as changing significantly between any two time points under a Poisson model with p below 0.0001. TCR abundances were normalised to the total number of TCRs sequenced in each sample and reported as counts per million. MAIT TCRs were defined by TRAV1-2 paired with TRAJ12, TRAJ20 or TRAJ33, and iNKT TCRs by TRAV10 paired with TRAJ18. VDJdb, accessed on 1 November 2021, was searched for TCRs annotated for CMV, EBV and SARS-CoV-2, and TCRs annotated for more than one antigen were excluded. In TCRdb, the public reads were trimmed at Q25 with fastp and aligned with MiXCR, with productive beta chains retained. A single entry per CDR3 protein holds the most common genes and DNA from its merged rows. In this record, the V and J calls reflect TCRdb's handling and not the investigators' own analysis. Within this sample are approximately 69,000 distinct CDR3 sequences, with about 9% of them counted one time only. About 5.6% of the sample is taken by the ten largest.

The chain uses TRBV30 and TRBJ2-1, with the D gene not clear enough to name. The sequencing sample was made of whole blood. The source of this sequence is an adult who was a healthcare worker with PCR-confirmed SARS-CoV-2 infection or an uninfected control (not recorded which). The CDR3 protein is CAWTSYNEQFF. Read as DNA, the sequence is TGTGCCTGGACCTCTTACAATGAGCAGTTCTTC.